Each of the 21 T cell receptor beta chains below was sequenced from the same sample in a study of shared clonotypes between healthy human individuals. The repertoire was sequenced with immunoSEQ multiplex PCR; TCRdb's copy has only in-frame clones and lacks some. Among about 2.4 million clones listed, more than 90% were seen once. Sequencing was performed on naive CD4+ T cells sorted from blood. Subset described: CD45RA+ positively selected. These receptors were taken from a young man in good health.

Of note for this clone: Other DNA sequences in this sample translate to the same CDR3. The V and J genes are TRBV6-6 and TRBJ2-7; D call uncertain. Germline V gives CDR1 MNHNY, CDR2 SVGAGI (reference sequence). Trimming took off 2 bases at V and 2 bases at J, with 7 bases between the two ends. The length of the CDR3 is 13 residues. CDR3: CASSYPQAYEQYF. The CDR3 DNA reads TGTGCCAGCAGTTACCCCCAGGCCTACGAGCAGTACTTC.

This sequence joins TRBV4-3 and TRBJ2-7; D is unclear. The CDR3 is 12 residues long. Germline V gene sequence: CDR1 LGHNA, CDR2 YSLEER. V was shortened by 0 bases and J by 12 bases, with 12 bases between the two germline ends. The CDR3: CASSQDWGVLYF. In DNA form, the CDR3 reads TGCGCCAGCAGCCAAGATTGGGGTGTTCTGTACTTC.

There are a few counts of this clone. The chain combines TRBV7-3 with TRBJ2-5; 8 bases are shared with TRBD2. J was trimmed by 5 bases and V by 5 bases; bases with no gene match: 13. The CDR3 covers 16 residues. Germline V gene sequence: CDR1 SGHTA, CDR2 FQGTGA. The CDR3 spells CASSQRGLEAGETQYF. The CDR3 DNA reads TGTGCCAGCAGCCAGAGGGGACTAGAGGCAGGGGAGACCCAGTACTTC.

This chain links TRBV6-4 with TRBJ2-3; no firm D call. In germline, CDR1 is MRHNA, CDR2 SNTAGT. V dropped 0 bases and J dropped 0 bases, with 4 bases sitting between them. The CDR3 runs to 14 residues. CDR3 protein: CASSDSDSTDTQYF. The CDR3 coding sequence is TGTGCCAGCAGTGACTCGGACAGCACAGATACGCAGTATTTT.

The chain is built from TRBV6-6 and TRBJ2-1; 9 bases line up with TRBD2. V dropped 6 bases and J dropped 10; count of bases not matched to a gene: 4. From germline, CDR1 is MNHNY and CDR2 SVGAGI (reference sequence). The length of the CDR3 is 12 residues. The CDR3 DNA reads TGTGCCAGCAGGACTAGCGGAAAAGAGCAGTTCTTC. Residues: CASRTSGKEQFF.

This chain connects TRBV27 to TRBJ1-5; D possibly corresponds to TRBD1 (6 bases). From germline, CDR1 is MNHEY and CDR2 SMNVEV (reference sequence). The V and J ends lost 0 bases and 0 bases respectively, with 9 bases between them. This CDR3 is built from 16 residues. DNA for the CDR3: TGTGCCAGCAGTTTATCGCCAGGGGCTAGCAATCAGCCCCAGCATTTT. Residues: CASSLSPGASNQPQHF.

Regarding this clone: Other DNA sequences in this specimen translate into the identical CDR3. The rearrangement links TRBV6-5 to TRBJ2-7; D is unresolved. V dropped 0 bases and J dropped 2 bases, with 2 bases sitting between them. Germline CDR1 reads MNHEY; CDR2 reads SVGAGI. The CDR3 runs to 12 residues. The CDR3 here is CASSYSAYEQYF. CDR3 sequence (DNA): TGTGCCAGCAGTTACTCCGCCTACGAGCAGTACTTC.

A note on this clone: Other DNA sequences in this specimen translate into the identical CDR3. V and J are TRBV7-9 and TRBJ1-1; D call uncertain. The germline CDR1 and CDR2 sequences are SEHNR and FQNEAQ (reference sequence). The ends were cut back, 5 bases at V and 1 base at J, with 8 bases in the middle. This CDR3 is built from 13 residues. The CDR3 DNA is TGTGCCAGCAGCCGAAGTGAGAACACTGAAGCTTTCTTT. As protein: CASSRSENTEAFF.

V usage is TRBV9 and J usage is TRBJ1-5, with TRBD1 matching over 7 bases. The germline V gene encodes CDR1 SGDLS and CDR2 YYNGEE. The CDR3 consists of 13 residues. Germline trimming cut 3 bases from V and 5 bases from J; bases unmatched to any gene: 2. CDR3 region: CASSAGQDQPQHF. The CDR3 nucleotides are TGTGCCAGCAGCGCCGGACAGGATCAGCCCCAGCATTTT.

CDR3 region: CASSQDSYSVYSYNEQFF. The CDR3, as DNA: TGCGCCAGCAGCCAAGACTCCTATAGCGTTTACTCCTACAATGAGCAGTTCTTC. The genes are TRBV4-3 and TRBJ2-1, with D perhaps matching TRBD2 (5 bases). The CDR3 is made up of 18 amino acids. The germline V gene encodes CDR1 LGHNA and CDR2 YSLEER. V dropped 0 bases and J dropped 0 bases, with 15 bases sitting between them.

The chain joins TRBV4-1 to TRBJ1-1; 8 bases match TRBD1. CDR3 size: 16 residues. Germline V gives CDR1 MGHRA, CDR2 YSYEKL. V shed 3 bases and J 0 bases; nucleotides not matched to a gene: 6. CDR3 region: CASSQFGQGLNTEAFF. CDR3 DNA sequence: TGCGCCAGCAGCCAGTTCGGACAGGGATTGAACACTGAAGCTTTCTTT.

This rearrangement joins TRBV6-1 to TRBJ2-5, with a possible D match to TRBD2 (6 bases). The CDR3 has 15 residues. The ends were cut back, 5 bases at V and 4 bases at J, with 17 bases in the middle. From germline, CDR1 is MNHNS and CDR2 SASEGT. For the CDR3, the DNA is TGTGCCAGCAGTCCCCGGACTACCCGCGCAGAGACCCAGTACTTC. Translation gives CASSPRTTRAETQYF.

A note on this clone: Other DNA sequences in the same sample also yield this CDR3. This chain connects TRBV6-6 to TRBJ1-5; D call uncertain. CDR1 and CDR2 (germline): MNHNY, SVGAGI (reference sequence). This CDR3 is 14 amino acids long. V gave up 1 base and J gave up 2 bases, with 6 bases separating them. The DNA of the CDR3 is TGTGCCAGCAGTTACTGGGGTGGCAATCAGCCCCAGCATTTT. Encoded protein: CASSYWGGNQPQHF.

The rearrangement links TRBV5-4 to TRBJ2-7; D remains ambiguous. Germline V gene data show CDR1 as SGHNT and CDR2 as YYREEE (reference sequence). The CDR3 contains 13 residues. Trimming stripped 4 bases from V and 0 bases from J, with 8 bases between. CDR3 sequence reads: CASSRQNSYEQYF. Written as DNA, the CDR3 is TGTGCCAGCAGCAGGCAGAACTCCTACGAGCAGTACTTC.

The gene calls are TRBV6-1 and TRBJ1-5; D is unresolved. The ends were cut back, 4 bases at V and 7 bases at J, with 11 bases in the middle. CDR1 and CDR2 from the germline V gene are MNHNS and SASEGT. The CDR3 sequence is 13 residues long. CDR3 region: CASSVLTGQPQHF. The CDR3 DNA follows: TGTGCCAGCAGTGTTCTAACGGGGCAGCCCCAGCATTTT.

The rearrangement links TRBV19 to TRBJ2-7; 11 nucleotides agree with TRBD2. V lost 6 bases and J lost 0; bases outside the gene matches: 10. Germline CDR1 and CDR2: LNHDA and SQIVND (reference sequence). The CDR3 totals 17 residues. Written as DNA, the CDR3 is TGTGCCAGTAGCACCCCGGCGACTAGCGGGGACTCCTACGAGCAGTACTTC. It codes for CASSTPATSGDSYEQYF.

J is TRBJ2-7 and V is TRBV5-4; TRBD2 is a possible D gene (6 bases). The CDR3 is 14 amino acids. The V end lost 5 bases, the J end lost 2 bases, and 14 bases lay between the germline ends. Per germline, CDR1 SGHNT and CDR2 YYREEE (reference sequence). The CDR3 protein is CASSSRGKAYEQYF. CDR3 in DNA: TGTGCCAGCAGTTCTCGGGGGAAAGCCTACGAGCAGTACTTC.

A single count supports this clone. The rearrangement links TRBV9 to TRBJ2-3; D could derive from TRBD1 or TRBD2 (5 bases each). Germline V gene lookup returns CDR1 SGDLS and CDR2 YYNGEE. The CDR3 extends over 14 amino acids. V was shortened by 0 bases and J by 4 bases, with 9 bases between the two germline ends. DNA of the CDR3: TGTGCCAGCAGCGTAGCCGGGACGGCAGATACGCAGTATTTT. Encoded protein: CASSVAGTADTQYF. Using reference TRBV9 and TRBJ2-3 for the parts outside the CDR3, the full variable domain is DSGVTQTPKHLITATGQRVTLRCSPRSGDLSVYWYQQSLDQGLQFLIQYYNGEERAKGNILERFSAQQFPDLHSELNLSSLELGDSALYFCASSVAGTADTQYFGPGTRLTVL.

A word on this clone: The identical CDR3 is also encoded by other nucleotide sequences in the sample. The chain links TRBV15 to TRBJ2-7; TRBD1 or TRBD2 may be the D gene (6 bases each). V was pared by 0 bases and J by 2 bases, with 11 bases between. Germline CDR1 reads LNHNV; CDR2 reads YYDKDF (reference sequence). The CDR3 extends over 15 amino acids. The CDR3 DNA is TGTGCCACCAGCAGAGATCGGGGGCCCACCTACGAGCAGTACTTC. Translated, it gives CATSRDRGPTYEQYF.

The gene calls are TRBV6-6 and TRBJ1-2; D is ambiguous. This CDR3 region has 14 residues. Deletions cut 6 bases from V and 4 bases from J, with 15 bases between. Germline CDR1 is MNHNY and CDR2 is SVGAGI (reference sequence). Here the CDR3 reads CASSTGLEPYGYTF. The CDR3 bases are TGTGCCAGCAGCACCGGACTCGAGCCCTATGGCTACACCTTC.

This clone showed up just a few times. The genes are TRBV27 and TRBJ1-5; D gene unclear. Trimming left V 5 bases short and J 5 bases short, with 10 bases between. The CDR3 contains 13 residues. Germline V gene sequence: CDR1 MNHEY, CDR2 SMNVEV (reference sequence). The CDR3 sequence: CASSQQRYQPQHF. Written as DNA, the CDR3 is TGTGCCAGCAGTCAACAGAGATATCAGCCCCAGCATTTT.